This T cell receptor beta chain was recorded in a study of long-term antiretroviral therapy in people with HIV. Survey-level resolution applied to immunoSEQ assay v3.0. Libraries were prepared by immunoSEQ multiplex PCR; TCRdb keeps only in-frame clonotypes and omits some of them. The profile shows over 15,000 clones, 75% to 85% of them singletons. Participants who had HIV were, without exception, treated in the United States. Trimming removed 3 bases from V and 4 bases from J; junction bases left unmatched: 9. This CDR3 is built from 15 residues. CDR1 is SGHRS, CDR2 YFSETQ, per germline. About this clone: Its cognate antigen is unknown.

General study results and limits: It was observed that HIV repertoires exhibited narrower CDR3 length ranges than controls. Viral resistance, ART adherence and therapy changes all lacked available data. The study found that diversity rose after ART but stayed below transplant donor controls.

The chain recombines TRBV5-1 with TRBJ2-7; 8 bases align to TRBD1. The sequence derives from a man aged 18 to 35 with HIV. The input for sequencing was unsorted PBMCs, taken 0.1 years before starting antiretroviral therapy. Written as DNA, the CDR3 is TGCGCCAGCAGCTGGTCGCAGGGGGCGGCGTACGAGCAGTACTTC. This gives the protein CASSWSQGAAYEQYF.